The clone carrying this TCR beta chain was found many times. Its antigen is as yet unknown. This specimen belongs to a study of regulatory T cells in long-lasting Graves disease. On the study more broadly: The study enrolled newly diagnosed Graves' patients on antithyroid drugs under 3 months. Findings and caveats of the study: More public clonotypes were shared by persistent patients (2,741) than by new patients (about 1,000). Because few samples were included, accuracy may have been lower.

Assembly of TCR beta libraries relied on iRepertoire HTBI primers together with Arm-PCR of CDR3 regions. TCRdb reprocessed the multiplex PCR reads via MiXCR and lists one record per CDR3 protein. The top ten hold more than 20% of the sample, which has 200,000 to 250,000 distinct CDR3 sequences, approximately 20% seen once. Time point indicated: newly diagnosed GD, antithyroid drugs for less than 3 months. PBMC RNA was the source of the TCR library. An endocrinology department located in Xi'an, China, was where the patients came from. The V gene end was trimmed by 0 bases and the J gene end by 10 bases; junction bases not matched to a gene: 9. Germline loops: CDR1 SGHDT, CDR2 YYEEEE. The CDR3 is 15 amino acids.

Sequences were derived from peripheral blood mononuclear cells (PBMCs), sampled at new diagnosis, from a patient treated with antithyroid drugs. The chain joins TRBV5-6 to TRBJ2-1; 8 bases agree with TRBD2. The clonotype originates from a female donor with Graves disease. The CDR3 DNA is TGTGCCAGCAGCTTGGTCGGACTAGCATCCGCCGAGCAGTTCTTC. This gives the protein CASSLVGLASAEQFF.